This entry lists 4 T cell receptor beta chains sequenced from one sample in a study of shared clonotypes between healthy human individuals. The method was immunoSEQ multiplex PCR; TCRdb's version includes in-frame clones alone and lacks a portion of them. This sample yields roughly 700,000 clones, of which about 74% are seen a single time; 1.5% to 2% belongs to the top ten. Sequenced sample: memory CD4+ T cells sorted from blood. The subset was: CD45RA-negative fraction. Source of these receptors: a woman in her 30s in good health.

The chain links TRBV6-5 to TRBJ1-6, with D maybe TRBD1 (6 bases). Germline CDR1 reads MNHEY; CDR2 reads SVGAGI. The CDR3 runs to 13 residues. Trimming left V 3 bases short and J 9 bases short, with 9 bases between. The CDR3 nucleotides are TGTGCCAGCAGTTATCAGGGGCCTTCACCCCTCCACTTT. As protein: CASSYQGPSPLHF.

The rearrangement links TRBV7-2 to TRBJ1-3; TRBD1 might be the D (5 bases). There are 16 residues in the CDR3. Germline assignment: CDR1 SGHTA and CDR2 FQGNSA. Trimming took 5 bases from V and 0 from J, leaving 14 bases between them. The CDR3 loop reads CASSPAGPNSGNTIYF. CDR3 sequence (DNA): TGTGCCAGCAGCCCGGCGGGGCCGAACTCTGGAAACACCATATATTTT.

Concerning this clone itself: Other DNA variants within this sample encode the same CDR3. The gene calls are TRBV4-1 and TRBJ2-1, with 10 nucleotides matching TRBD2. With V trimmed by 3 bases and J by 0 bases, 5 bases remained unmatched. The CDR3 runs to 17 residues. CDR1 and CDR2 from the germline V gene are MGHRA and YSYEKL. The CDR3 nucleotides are TGCGCCAGCAGCCAGGGACTAGCGCGGAGCTCCTACAATGAGCAGTTCTTC. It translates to CASSQGLARSSYNEQFF.

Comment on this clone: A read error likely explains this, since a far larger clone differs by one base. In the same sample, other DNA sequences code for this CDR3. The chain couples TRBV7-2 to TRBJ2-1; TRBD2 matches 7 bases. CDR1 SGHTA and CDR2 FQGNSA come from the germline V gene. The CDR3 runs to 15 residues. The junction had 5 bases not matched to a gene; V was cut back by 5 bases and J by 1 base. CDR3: CASSPQRDSYNEQFF. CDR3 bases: TGTGCCAGCAGCCCCCAGCGGGATTCCTACAATGAGCAGTTCTTC. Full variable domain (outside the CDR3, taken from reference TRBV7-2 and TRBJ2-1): GAGVSQSPSNKVTEKGKDVELRCDPISGHTALYWYRQSLGQGLEFLIYFQGNSAPDKSGLPSDRFSAERTGGSVSTLTIQRTQQEDSAVYLCASSPQRDSYNEQFFGPGTRLTVL.